A single sample is the source of the 12 T cell receptor beta chains below, sequenced in a study of molecular identifiers for immune sequencing clone quantification. TCRdb re-analysed the PCR reads in MiXCR, keeping a single row per CDR3 protein. The sample records nearly 650,000 distinct CDR3 sequences, about 25% being singletons. Sequenced material: naive CD8+ T cells from blood, with Jurkat cell RNA spiked in. Subset: FACS-sorted CD8+CD4-CCR7+CD45RA+ naive T cells. The receptors originated from a human donor in good health. Some libraries in this study had Jurkat cell RNA spiked in.

Points on this clonotype: A much larger clonotype is one base distant, so this may be a read error. The chain links TRBV28 to TRBJ2-3; the match to TRBD2 covers 10 bases. Germline-derived CDR1 and CDR2 are MDHEN and SYDVKM. The CDR3 runs 14 residues. The CDR3 DNA follows: TGTGCCAGCGGTTTGGAGCGGGAGGGAGATACGCAGTATTTT. Protein: CASGLEREGDTQYF.

The chain's CDR3 is CSARGLPGTPSSDTQYF. CDR3 DNA: TGCAGTGCTAGAGGTCTCCCAGGGACCCCTAGCTCAGATACGCAGTATTTT. The rearrangement joins TRBV20-1 to TRBJ2-3; D is perhaps TRBD1 or TRBD2 (5 bases each). V lost 1 base, J lost 4 bases, and 21 bases lay in between. CDR1 and CDR2 from the germline V gene are DFQATT and SNEGSKA (reference sequence). The CDR3 runs 17 residues.

To note about this clonotype: It may be a read error: a sequence one base away is much more abundant. The chain links TRBV11-2 to TRBJ2-5; D gene uncertain. CDR3 size: 13 residues. Germline V gene lookup returns CDR1 SGHAT and CDR2 FQNNGV. This CDR3 is CAGSLAQQETQYF. DNA for the CDR3: TGTGCCGGCAGCTTAGCTCAGCAAGAGACCCAGTACTTC.

This chain connects TRBV2 to TRBJ2-5; weak D call: TRBD2 (5 bases). Germline V gene data show CDR1 as SNHLY and CDR2 as FYNNEI. Trimming took 0 bases from V and 2 from J, leaving 10 bases between them. The CDR3 covers 15 residues. In DNA, the CDR3 is TGTGCCAGCAGTGAAGCCGGACTCGAACAAGAGACCCAGTACTTC. Translating gives CASSEAGLEQETQYF.

Turning to this clonotype: A much larger clone differs by one base, so this may be a read error. The V gene is TRBV7-9, the J gene TRBJ2-7; TRBD2 matches 7 bases. The CDR3 sequence is 15 residues long. Germline loops: CDR1 SEHNR, CDR2 FQNEAQ (reference sequence). The CDR3 nucleotides read TGTGCCTGCAGCTCTTCAAGCGGGAATCAAAACGAGCAGTACTTC. Translating it yields CACSSSSGNQNEQYF.

V and J are TRBV7-2 and TRBJ2-1; 10 positions agree with TRBD2. The CDR3 length is 16 residues. V shed 3 bases and J 6 bases; nucleotides not matched to a gene: 8. From germline, CDR1 is SGHTA and CDR2 FQGNSA. Here the CDR3 DNA reads TGTGCCAGCAGCTTTCTAGCGGGGGCCAACCTCAATGAGCAGTTCTTC. This gives the protein CASSFLAGANLNEQFF.

CDR3 nucleotide sequence: TGTGCCAGCAGTGTCTCGGGACGAAGTGAGCAGTTCTTC. Translation gives CASSVSGRSEQFF. This rearrangement joins TRBV27 to TRBJ2-1, with D perhaps matching TRBD1 or TRBD2 (5 bases each). The ends were cut back, 5 bases at V and 9 bases at J, with 14 bases in the middle. Per the germline V gene, CDR1 is MNHEY and CDR2 is SMNVEV (reference sequence). The CDR3 consists of 13 residues.

This clonotype was counted at least ten times. The chain is built from TRBV5-4 and TRBJ2-5; possibly TRBD2 for D (7 bases). V gave up 2 bases and J gave up 3 bases, with 14 bases separating them. Germline V gene lookup returns CDR1 SGHNT and CDR2 YYREEE (reference sequence). CDR3 size: 15 residues. This CDR3 is CASSLSGTSKETQYF. As DNA, the CDR3 is TGTGCCAGCAGCTTAAGCGGGACATCCAAAGAGACCCAGTACTTC. Using reference TRBV5-4 and TRBJ2-5 for the parts outside the CDR3, the full variable domain is ETGVTQSPTHLIKTRGQQVTLRCSSQSGHNTVSWYQQALGQGPQFIFQYYREEENGRGNFPPRFSGLQFPNYSSELNVNALELDDSALYLCASSLSGTSKETQYFGPGTRLLVL.

The chain links TRBV6-5 to TRBJ2-3; either TRBD1 or TRBD2 may supply D (6 bases each). The CDR3 covers 16 residues. Per germline, CDR1 MNHEY and CDR2 SVGAGI. The ends were cut back, 6 bases at V and 4 bases at J, with 20 bases in the middle. The DNA of the CDR3 is TGTGCCAGCAGAGTTGACTGGGGGGCCCCCCCAGATACGCAGTATTTT. The encoded protein is CASRVDWGAPPDTQYF.

This clonotype turned up a few times. The rearrangement joins TRBV11-3 to TRBJ2-7; no clear D gene. The CDR3 is made up of 13 amino acids. V lost 0 bases and J lost 7, with 10 bases in between. Germline CDR1 reads SGHNT; CDR2 reads YENEEA. The DNA of the CDR3 is TGTGCCAGCAGCTTAGATAGCTTCGGGGAGCAGTACTTC. Translating it yields CASSLDSFGEQYF.

V gene TRBV7-3 combines with J gene TRBJ2-1; TRBD2 matches 7 bases. The CDR3 covers 18 residues. V was clipped by 3 bases and J by 3 bases; unmatched bases: 14. Germline V gene data show CDR1 as SGHTA and CDR2 as FQGTGA. CDR3 in amino acids: CASSFLLYSGTRYNEQFF. CDR3 sequence (DNA): TGTGCCAGCAGCTTCCTGTTGTACAGCGGGACTCGCTACAATGAGCAGTTCTTC.

This clonotype was seen more than once but under ten times. The chain combines TRBV20-1 with TRBJ2-7; D assignment may be TRBD1 or TRBD2 (5 bases each). Trimming took 3 bases from V and 6 from J, leaving 12 bases between them. The CDR3 length is 12 residues. CDR1 and CDR2 (germline): DFQATT, SNEGSKA (reference sequence). The CDR3 spells CSASIEGLEQYF. CDR3 nucleotides: TGCAGTGCTAGCATAGAGGGGCTCGAGCAGTACTTC.